Below, 31 T cell receptor beta chains from the same sample are listed, as sequenced in a study of breast tumors, draining lymph nodes, adjacent tissues. Samples came from axillary lymph nodes draining the breast cancer. One entry per CDR3 protein, called by TCRdb with MiXCR from the multiplex PCR reads. This table holds around 190,000 distinct CDR3 sequences, approximately 30% found once. The source material was axillary lymph node tissue. The receptor source for this set is a female donor with breast cancer. Some clones in this sample may be carry-over from other donors' samples.

This clonotype was seen many times. The chain links TRBV5-6 to TRBJ1-5, with D possibly TRBD1 on 5 matching bases. V gave up 2 bases and J gave up 6 bases, with 6 bases separating them. The CDR3 totals 12 residues. The germline V gene has CDR1 SGHDT and CDR2 YYEEEE. Written as DNA, the CDR3 is TGTGCCAGCAGCTTTGGGGGTCAGCCCCAGCATTTT. Protein: CASSFGGQPQHF.

Many counts were recorded for this clonotype. The chain is built from TRBV6-5 and TRBJ2-5; 8 nucleotides match TRBD2. Losses at the gene ends were 6 bases for V and 1 base for J; bases not matched to a gene: 7. The CDR3 contains 15 residues. Germline V CDR1 and CDR2: MNHEY, SVGAGI. CDR3 in DNA: TGTGCCAGCAGCCCGACTAGCGCGATCCAAGAGACCCAGTACTTC. Its protein product is CASSPTSAIQETQYF.

V gene TRBV7-3 combines with J gene TRBJ1-4; 10 nucleotides agree with TRBD1. The CDR3 runs 16 residues. V trimming: 5 bases; J trimming: 3 bases; junction bases outside the gene matches: 6. CDR1 and CDR2 (germline): SGHTA, FQGTGA. DNA of the CDR3: TGTGCCAGCAGCACCTGGGACAGGGGACCTAATGAAAAACTGTTTTTT. Translating it yields CASSTWDRGPNEKLFF. The variable domain in full, completed from reference TRBV7-3 and TRBJ1-4, reads GAGVSQTPSNKVTEKGKYVELRCDPISGHTALYWYRQSLGQGPEFLIYFQGTGAADDSGLPNDRFFAVRPEGSVSTLKIQRTERGDSAVYLCASSTWDRGPNEKLFFGSGTQLSVL.

This clonotype was seen repeatedly, ten times or more. The chain recombines TRBV19 with TRBJ2-1; 16 bases are shared with TRBD2. CDR3 length: 17 amino acids. Looked up from germline, CDR1 is LNHDA and CDR2 is SQIVND (reference sequence). V shed 3 bases and J 6 bases; nucleotides not matched to a gene: 5. CDR3 nucleotides: TGTGCCAGTAGTATCCCGGGACTAGCGGGAGGGTTCAATGAGCAGTTCTTC. Residues: CASSIPGLAGGFNEQFF.

This clonotype was seen ten or more times. The chain is built from TRBV20-1 and TRBJ1-3; 10 nucleotides match TRBD1. CDR1 and CDR2 (germline): DFQATT, SNEGSKA (reference sequence). V shed 6 bases, J shed 7 bases, and the junction held 6 bases outside the gene matches. This CDR3 is built from 13 residues. CDR3 DNA sequence: TGCAGTGCCCAAAGACAGGGGGCGAACACCATATATTTT. Translated, it gives CSAQRQGANTIYF.

This clonotype was counted many times. The chain employs TRBV12-3 or TRBV12-4 and TRBJ2-6; D is possibly TRBD2 (6 bases). The CDR3 consists of 19 residues. Trimming took off 3 bases at V and 0 bases at J, with 18 bases between the two ends. The CDR3 coding sequence is TGTGCCAGCAGTTTGTGGGACCCTTTGCGGGGCTCTGGGGCCAACGTCCTGACTTTC. It codes for CASSLWDPLRGSGANVLTF.

The V gene is TRBV6-2 or TRBV6-3, the J gene TRBJ2-2; TRBD2 matches 9 bases. The trim removed 8 bases at V and 5 bases at J, leaving 12 bases unmatched. In germline, CDR1 is MNHEY, CDR2 SVGEGT. The CDR3 loop spans 16 amino acids. CDR3 nucleotides: TGTGCCAGCGTCCCCGCTAGCGGGATTTGGACCGGGGAGCTGTTTTTT. Its translation is CASVPASGIWTGELFF.

Many counts were recorded for this clonotype. The V call is TRBV20-1, the J call TRBJ2-1; D call uncertain. V was clipped by 0 bases and J by 3 bases, with 12 bases between them. The CDR3 contains 15 residues. Germline CDR1 and CDR2: DFQATT and SNEGSKA (reference sequence). The CDR3 DNA follows: TGCAGTGCTAGAGATACGCCTCGAATCTACAATGAGCAGTTCTTC. Translated: CSARDTPRIYNEQFF.

This clonotype has ten or more counts. No conserved phenylalanine or tryptophan is present at the end of the CDR3, so a read error is the likely explanation. The chain combines TRBV2 with TRBJ2-2; possible D gene TRBD1, 5 bases. The CDR3 spans 12 residues. Germline values: CDR1 SNHLY, CDR2 FYNNEI. V lost 11 bases and J lost 3, with 10 bases in between. In DNA form, the CDR3 reads TGTGCCGGACCGACAGACACCGGGGAGCTGTTTCTT. It codes for CAGPTDTGELFL.

The chain combines TRBV28 with TRBJ1-5; tentatively, D is TRBD1 (5 bases). Deletions cut 9 bases from V and 3 bases from J, with 15 bases between. Germline values: CDR1 MDHEN, CDR2 SYDVKM. The CDR3 runs 14 residues. CDR3 loop: CARAEGRVNQPQHF. The CDR3 DNA reads TGTGCCAGAGCTGAGGGACGGGTCAATCAGCCCCAGCATTTT.

About this clonotype: The conserved phenylalanine or tryptophan normally closing the CDR3 is absent here, so this likely arose from a read error. This chain connects TRBV29-1 to TRBJ2-5, with D perhaps matching TRBD1 (5 bases). The CDR3 length is 13 residues. Germline V gene lookup returns CDR1 SQVTM and CDR2 ANQGSEA. This chain's CDR3 is CGVGARQAETQYL. The CDR3 DNA reads as TGCGGCGTTGGGGCGAGGCAGGCAGAGACCCAGTACCTC.

On this clonotype itself: At one boundary the junction diverges from the germline segment, which might be a read error. The chain employs TRBV2 and TRBJ1-2; D gene uncertain. The CDR3 contains 13 residues. Germline V lookup: CDR1 SNHLY, CDR2 FYNNEI. The CDR3 DNA reads TGTGCCAGCATCAACGGGAAGGAGGACGGCTATACCTTC. It translates to CASINGKEDGYTF.

This clonotype was picked up many times. A much larger clone lies a single base off, so this may be a read error. V gene TRBV7-8 combines with J gene TRBJ1-5; 10 bases match TRBD1. The CDR3 has 19 residues. After removal of 1 base from V and 5 bases from J, the junction contained 14 bases not matched to a gene. Germline V gene lookup returns CDR1 SGHVS and CDR2 FQNEAQ. This CDR3 is CASSLGPGQGFVWHQPQHF. DNA for the CDR3: TGTGCCAGCAGCTTAGGGCCGGGACAGGGGTTTGTCTGGCATCAGCCCCAGCATTTT.

This sequence joins TRBV7-8 and TRBJ1-4; 7 bases are shared with TRBD1. Germline values: CDR1 SGHVS, CDR2 FQNEAQ. Trimming removed 2 bases from V and 6 bases from J; junction bases left unmatched: 3. The CDR3 consists of 14 residues. For the CDR3, the DNA is TGTGCCAGCAGCTTATGGGGGACAGATGAAAAACTGTTTTTT. It is translated as CASSLWGTDEKLFF.

This clonotype was seen repeatedly, ten times or more. The rearrangement uses TRBV24-1 and TRBJ2-1; no reliable D call. Trimming stripped 3 bases from V and 6 bases from J, with 2 bases between. Germline CDR1 reads KGHDR; CDR2 reads SFDVKD. The CDR3 extends over 11 amino acids. Here the CDR3 DNA reads TGTGCCACCAGTGATATCAATGAGCAGTTCTTC. Translation: CATSDINEQFF.

A single count supports this clonotype. Given a much more abundant clone one base away, this may be a read error. The chain joins TRBV4-1 to TRBJ2-2; D might be TRBD1 or TRBD2, each matching 5 bases. This CDR3 is 18 amino acids long. Germline values: CDR1 MGHRA, CDR2 YSYEKL. The DNA of the CDR3 is TGCGCCAGCAGCCAATTGGACGGGTCGGGGCCACACACCAGGGAGCTGTTTTTT. It codes for CASSQLDGSGPHTRELFF.

This clonotype was counted once. A much larger clonotype is one base distant, so this may be a read error. The gene calls are TRBV4-3 and TRBJ1-2; D remains ambiguous. Germline assignment: CDR1 LGHNA and CDR2 YSLEER. V lost 4 bases, J lost 3 bases, and 15 bases lay in between. This CDR3 has 15 residues. Written as DNA, the CDR3 is TGCGCCAGCAGCCCCGGCGTACCGGACTACTATGGCTACACCTTC. Translating it yields CASSPGVPDYYGYTF.

There are many counts of this clonotype. The chain combines TRBV10-3 with TRBJ2-2; 13 bases fit TRBD2. The CDR3 runs to 16 residues. V lost 6 bases, J lost 8 bases, and 9 bases stayed unmatched. Germline loops: CDR1 ENHRY, CDR2 SYGVKD. The CDR3 DNA sequence: TGTGCCATCAGAGACATTGGACTAGCGGGAGTTGGGGAGCTGTTTTTT. Amino acids: CAIRDIGLAGVGELFF.

The rearrangement joins TRBV3-1 to TRBJ2-7, with TRBD2 matching over 10 bases. Germline lookup yields CDR1 LGHDT and CDR2 YNNKEL (reference sequence). This CDR3 has 15 amino acids. J was trimmed by 2 bases and V by 3 bases; bases with no gene match: 4. The CDR3 sequence is CASSHRTSGTYEQYF. The CDR3 DNA is TGTGCCAGCAGCCACCGGACTAGCGGAACCTACGAGCAGTACTTC.

As regards this clonotype: Since a much larger clone is just one base distant, this may be a read error. The rearrangement uses TRBV12-3 or TRBV12-4 and TRBJ1-3, with 9 bases that match TRBD1. V gave up 4 bases and J gave up 3 bases; unmatched junction bases: 10. The CDR3 has 17 residues. CDR3 coding DNA: TGTGCCAGCAGTTCACTCTTTACAGGGGGCCGTGGAAACACCATATATTTT. This sequence encodes CASSSLFTGGRGNTIYF.

This clonotype was observed at least ten times. The genes are TRBV7-9 and TRBJ2-2, with 7 nucleotides matching TRBD1. After removal of 5 bases from V and 1 base from J, the junction contained 13 bases not matched to a gene. The CDR3 has 18 amino acids. Germline CDR1 and CDR2: SEHNR and FQNEAQ (reference sequence). The CDR3 region has the DNA TGTGCCAGCAGCCCGGGACAGCCGATCACCTTGAACACCGGGGAGCTGTTTTTT. Protein product: CASSPGQPITLNTGELFF. Complete variable domain (other parts from reference TRBV7-9 and TRBJ2-2): DTGVSQNPRHKITKRGQNVTFRCDPISEHNRLYWYRQTLGQGPEFLTYFQNEAQLEKSRLLSDRFSAERPKGSFSTLEIQRTEQGDSAMYLCASSPGQPITLNTGELFFGEGSRLTVL.

For this clonotype: Mismatch with germline at one junction end may stem from a read error. The J gene is TRBJ1-1, the V gene TRBV29-1, with D unclear. Germline loops: CDR1 SQVTM, CDR2 ANQGSEA. The CDR3 is made up of 12 amino acids. Here the CDR3 reads CSVVGRNTEASF. The CDR3 DNA sequence: TGCAGCGTTGTCGGGCGGAACACTGAAGCTTCCTTT.

In its sample, this clonotype was seen many times. The gene calls are TRBV2 and TRBJ2-7; 9 nucleotides match TRBD1. This CDR3 contains 17 residues. Germline V lookup: CDR1 SNHLY, CDR2 FYNNEI. The V and J ends lost 7 bases and 1 base, in that order; junction bases with no gene match: 14. This chain's CDR3 is CASIMTRGGQGSYEQYF. The CDR3 DNA sequence: TGTGCCAGCATTATGACCCGTGGAGGACAGGGGTCCTACGAGCAGTACTTC. Together with reference TRBV2 and TRBJ2-7, the CDR3 gives the full variable domain: EPEVTQTPSHQVTQMGQEVILRCVPISNHLYFYWYRQILGQKVEFLVSFYNNEISEKSEIFDDQFSVERPDGSNFTLKIRSTKLEDSAMYFCASIMTRGGQGSYEQYFGPGTRLTVT.

This clonotype was counted ten times or more. The rearrangement uses TRBV3-1 and TRBJ2-3; a possible D gene is TRBD2 (5 bases). The germline V gene has CDR1 LGHDT and CDR2 YNNKEL (reference sequence). V gave up 5 bases and J gave up 1 base, with 19 bases separating them. The CDR3 extends over 17 amino acids. CDR3 DNA sequence: TGTGCCAGCAGCTCCGGAGAAGCGGTGAGCGGCACAGATACGCAGTATTTT. Translating it yields CASSSGEAVSGTDTQYF.

With regard to this clonotype: Given a much more abundant clone one base away, this may be a read error. V is TRBV7-2 and J is TRBJ2-3; no clear D. Germline V lookup: CDR1 SGHTA, CDR2 FQGNSA. CDR3 size: 12 residues. CDR3 amino acids: CASSPTADMQYF. DNA for the CDR3: TGTGCCAGCAGCCCAACAGCAGATATGCAGTATTTT.

This clonotype was recorded many times. The chain joins TRBV4-2 to TRBJ2-3, with a possible D match to TRBD2 (6 bases). Trimming shortened V by 3 bases and J by 9 bases, and 16 bases separated the two germline ends. The CDR3 consists of 14 residues. The germline V gene encodes CDR1 LGHNA and CDR2 YNFKEQ. The CDR3 sequence: CASSQGGAERTQYF. In nucleotides, the CDR3 is TGTGCCAGCAGCCAGGGGGGAGCAGAAAGGACGCAGTATTTT.

This clonotype was recorded many times. This chain connects TRBV7-9 to TRBJ1-2; D may be TRBD1 (6 bases). The CDR3 contains 13 residues. V was shortened by 4 bases and J by 9 bases, with 15 bases between the two germline ends. The germline V gene has CDR1 SEHNR and CDR2 FQNEAQ (reference sequence). The CDR3 DNA reads as TGTGCCAGCAGCTCGCTTACAGGGAAACGCTACACCTTC. As protein: CASSSLTGKRYTF.

This chain uses TRBV2 with TRBJ2-7; 9 bases fit TRBD1. Germline-derived CDR1 and CDR2 are SNHLY and FYNNEI. Trimming removed 6 bases from V and 7 bases from J; junction bases left unmatched: 7. The CDR3 is made up of 13 amino acids. CDR3 protein: CASRVQGAGEQYF. Here the CDR3 DNA reads TGTGCCAGCAGGGTACAGGGGGCAGGTGAGCAGTACTTC. Looking up the rest from reference TRBV2 and TRBJ2-7 gives the full variable domain: EPEVTQTPSHQVTQMGQEVILRCVPISNHLYFYWYRQILGQKVEFLVSFYNNEISEKSEIFDDQFSVERPDGSNFTLKIRSTKLEDSAMYFCASRVQGAGEQYFGPGTRLTVT.

The rearrangement uses TRBV15 and TRBJ2-3; the match to TRBD1 covers 8 bases. CDR1 and CDR2 from the germline V gene are LNHNV and YYDKDF (reference sequence). Trimming cost V 0 bases and J 12 bases; bases outside gene matches: 2. The CDR3 runs 12 residues. Written as DNA, the CDR3 is TGTGCCACCAGCAGAGATCAGGGGGCTCAGTATTTT. It codes for CATSRDQGAQYF.

With respect to this clonotype: The junction departs from the called germline gene at one end, perhaps through a read error. V gene TRBV10-2 combines with J gene TRBJ2-1, with a possible D match to TRBD1 (6 bases). This CDR3 comprises 12 residues. CDR1 WSHSY and CDR2 SAAADI come from the germline V gene. The DNA of the CDR3 is TGCGCCAGCAGTAAGGACAGCAATGAACAGTTCTTC. This sequence encodes CASSKDSNEQFF.

The chain joins TRBV6-5 to TRBJ2-7; D is possibly TRBD1 (6 bases). From germline, CDR1 is MNHEY and CDR2 SVGAGI. Trimming stripped 5 bases from V and 2 bases from J, with 13 bases between. The CDR3 spans 14 residues. CDR3 region: CASSPGQNPYEQYF. The CDR3 DNA reads TGTGCCAGCAGTCCCGGACAGAACCCCTACGAGCAGTACTTC.